This T cell receptor beta chain was documented in a study of T cell responses to AZD1222 COVID-19 vaccine. This clone was found once. The CDR3 contains 16 residues. V was trimmed by 6 bases and J by 6 bases, leaving 21 bases between them. Germline CDR1 is MDHEN and CDR2 is SYDVKM. TCRdb's table, derived via immunoSEQ multiplex PCR, lists solely in-frame clones and lacks some. The sample yields roughly 120,000 clones, around 92% seen once. The material was peripheral blood, obtained on day 0 of AZD1222 vaccination. This TCR was recovered from an adult in good health. This chain joins TRBV28 and TRBJ2-1; no clear D. The CDR3 loop reads CASRIPGPGRGNEQFF. Here the CDR3 DNA reads TGTGCCAGCAGGATACCCGGGCCCGGCCGCGGCAATGAGCAGTTCTTC.